The 31 T cell receptor beta chains presented below share a single source sample, sequenced in a study of T cells after posttransplantation cyclophosphamide (dated by TCRdb to about 2016). Library generation was performed with the immunoSEQ multiplex PCR assay. This is the immuneACCESS table as TCRdb keeps it, with only in-frame sequences that have V and J called. A part of the clones is gone; compared with another copy, unresolved V genes explain less than half, and the rest is unexplained. This sample is represented by about 30,000 clones, with no singletons among them. The top ten hold under 3% of the sample. The sequencing sample was made of PBMCs. The receptors stem from an older woman in good health, CMV-negative, and a related stem cell transplant donor.

Only a few counts were recorded for this clone. The CDR3 DNA follows: TGTGCCAGCACCCGGGGGGCCGCCTACAATGAGCAGTTCTTC. It is translated as CASTRGAAYNEQFF. The chain combines TRBV12-3 or TRBV12-4 with TRBJ2-1; D might be TRBD2 (7 bases). The CDR3 loop spans 14 amino acids. V shed 7 bases and J shed 2 bases, with 12 bases lying between them.

This clone came up many times. The V gene is TRBV6-5, the J gene TRBJ2-1; 8 bases align to TRBD1. V shed 3 bases and J 8 bases; nucleotides not matched to a gene: 9. Looked up from germline, CDR1 is MNHEY and CDR2 is SVGAGI. This CDR3 contains 15 residues. CDR3 in DNA: TGTGCCAGCAGTTATTCGTACAGGGGGTTATATGAGCAGTTCTTC. Translated: CASSYSYRGLYEQFF.

The sample holds many counts of this clone. The CDR3 nucleotides are TGTGCCAGCTCACCGCGTGGGGCGACCTCTGGAAACACCATATATTTT. This sequence encodes CASSPRGATSGNTIYF. This chain joins TRBV18 and TRBJ1-3; tentative D call: TRBD1 (5 bases). V lost 3 bases and J 0 bases, leaving 12 bases between the germline ends. Germline assignment: CDR1 KGHSH and CDR2 LQKENI. The length of the CDR3 is 16 residues. Looking up the rest from reference TRBV18 and TRBJ1-3 gives the full variable domain: NAGVMQNPRHLVRRRGQEARLRCSPMKGHSHVYWYRQLPEEGLKFMVYLQKENIIDESGMPKERFSAEFPKEGPSILRIQQVVRGDSAAYFCASSPRGATSGNTIYFGEGSWLTVV.

This clone was recorded many times. The chain uses TRBV2 and TRBJ1-5; the match to TRBD1 covers 7 bases. V trimming: 4 bases; J trimming: 5 bases; junction bases outside the gene matches: 8. The CDR3 is 15 residues long. Per the germline V gene, CDR1 is SNHLY and CDR2 is FYNNEI. The CDR3: CASSGDRQGHQPQHF. Written as DNA, the CDR3 is TGTGCCAGCAGTGGGGACCGACAGGGTCATCAGCCCCAGCATTTT.

This clone was recorded at least ten times. The chain carries TRBV6-1 and TRBJ2-7; D unresolved. Per the germline V gene, CDR1 is MNHNS and CDR2 is SASEGT. CDR3 length equals 11 residues. Trimming stripped 6 bases from V and 5 bases from J, with 8 bases between. CDR3 residues: CASSEYNEQYF. CDR3 nucleotide sequence: TGTGCCAGCAGCGAGTACAACGAGCAGTACTTC.

The sample holds a few counts of this clone. The chain uses TRBV11-3 and TRBJ1-2, with 7 bases matching TRBD1. Germline CDR1 is SGHNT and CDR2 is YENEEA. J lost 4 bases, V lost 3 bases, and 2 bases had no gene match. The CDR3 has 13 residues. The CDR3 loop reads CASSLSGGYGYTF. The CDR3 nucleotides read TGTGCCAGCAGCTTGTCAGGGGGCTATGGCTACACCTTC.

The sample holds many counts of this clone. V gene TRBV7-6 combines with J gene TRBJ2-3; 11 bases agree with TRBD2. Germline V gene data show CDR1 as SGHVS and CDR2 as FNYEAQ. This CDR3 region has 16 residues. After removal of 5 bases from V and 5 bases from J, the junction contained 9 bases not matched to a gene. CDR3 in amino acids: CASSVTSGSGGDTQYF. The CDR3 DNA follows: TGTGCCAGCAGCGTCACTAGCGGGAGTGGTGGAGATACGCAGTATTTT.

This clone has at least ten counts. The gene calls are TRBV19 and TRBJ2-7; a possible D gene is TRBD1 (6 bases). This CDR3 has 15 residues. The V end lost 0 bases, the J end lost 6 bases, and 15 bases lay between the germline ends. Per the germline V gene, CDR1 is LNHDA and CDR2 is SQIVND (reference sequence). DNA for the CDR3: TGTGCCAGTAGTATAGAGACAGGTCCGCCGGCCGAGCAGTACTTC. Amino acid sequence: CASSIETGPPAEQYF.

This clone was detected ten times or more. V usage is TRBV4-1 and J usage is TRBJ1-3; weak D call: TRBD1 (6 bases). CDR1 is MGHRA, CDR2 YSYEKL, per germline. Trimming took 5 bases from V and 4 from J, leaving 15 bases between them. There are 15 residues in the CDR3. In nucleotides, the CDR3 is TGCGCCAGCAGCGTACAGGGCGCGGGAGGAAACACCATATATTTT. It specifies CASSVQGAGGNTIYF.

This clone was recorded at least ten times. The CDR3 is CASSSLTGQSTDTQYF. DNA of the CDR3: TGTGCCAGCAGCTCCCTGACGGGACAGTCCACAGATACGCAGTATTTT. The chain joins TRBV13 to TRBJ2-3, with 7 bases matching TRBD1. The CDR3 loop spans 16 amino acids. V was clipped by 4 bases and J by 2 bases; unmatched bases: 9. Germline values: CDR1 PRHDT, CDR2 FYEKMQ (reference sequence).

This clone was observed a few times. The chain has TRBV6-5 and TRBJ2-5; 9 bases map to TRBD1. The CDR3 length is 15 residues. V dropped 5 bases and J dropped 3; count of bases not matched to a gene: 7. Per the germline V gene, CDR1 is MNHEY and CDR2 is SVGAGI. The CDR3 protein is CASSTAGQGKETQYF. CDR3 sequence (DNA): TGTGCCAGCAGTACTGCGGGACAGGGTAAAGAGACCCAGTACTTC.

This clone was recorded at least ten times. V and J are TRBV27 and TRBJ1-2; D is unclear. The CDR3 is 16 amino acids. CDR1 MNHEY and CDR2 SMNVEV come from the germline V gene (reference sequence). Trimming cost V 5 bases and J 0 bases, with 16 bases left between them. The CDR3 here is CASSQLAGEANYGYTF. In nucleotides, the CDR3 is TGTGCCAGCAGTCAACTGGCCGGGGAAGCTAACTATGGCTACACCTTC.

This clone was seen repeatedly, ten times or more. The chain couples TRBV4-3 to TRBJ2-3; D call uncertain. The V end lost 1 base, the J end lost 4 bases, and 9 bases lay between the germline ends. The V gene's germline CDR1 is LGHNA and CDR2 YSLEER. The CDR3 runs to 14 residues. The CDR3 sequence is CASSQGLEADTQYF. DNA of the CDR3: TGCGCCAGCAGCCAAGGGCTAGAGGCAGATACGCAGTATTTT.

This clone came up many times. The chain links TRBV7-9 to TRBJ1-1, with unresolved D. The CDR3 spans 12 residues. CDR1 is SEHNR and CDR2 is FQNEAQ in the germline V gene (reference sequence). The V and J ends lost 3 bases and 1 base respectively, with 3 bases between them. This CDR3 is CASSFQNTEAFF. The CDR3 DNA reads TGTGCCAGCAGCTTTCAGAACACTGAAGCTTTCTTT.

Many counts were recorded for this clone. V is TRBV14 and J is TRBJ2-2; 9 bases fit TRBD2. There are 13 residues in the CDR3. From germline, CDR1 is SGHDN and CDR2 FVKESK. Trimming took 6 bases from V and 4 from J; bases not matched to a gene: 0. The CDR3 is CASRLAGTGELFF. CDR3 nucleotides: TGTGCCAGCAGACTAGCGGGCACCGGGGAGCTGTTTTTT.

This clone was seen at least ten times. The chain carries TRBV7-2 and TRBJ2-7; perhaps TRBD1 as D (6 bases). This CDR3 spans 14 amino acids. Per germline, CDR1 SGHTA and CDR2 FQGNSA. V was cut by 4 bases and J by 0 bases, with 10 bases left in between. The CDR3 DNA reads TGTGCCAGCAGCTCACAGGGTAGCTCCTACGAGCAGTACTTC. Protein product: CASSSQGSSYEQYF. Complete variable domain (other parts from reference TRBV7-2 and TRBJ2-7): GAGVSQSPSNKVTEKGKDVELRCDPISGHTALYWYRQSLGQGLEFLIYFQGNSAPDKSGLPSDRFSAERTGGSVSTLTIQRTQQEDSAVYLCASSSQGSSYEQYFGPGTRLTVT.

In this sample, this clone turned up many times. V gene TRBV6-2 or TRBV6-3 combines with J gene TRBJ1-2; possibly TRBD1 for D (6 bases). The CDR3 has 14 residues. V was pared by 4 bases and J by 6 bases, with 15 bases between. The V gene's germline CDR1 is MNHEY and CDR2 SVGEGT. CDR3 residues: CASSFSQGIDGYTF. In DNA, the CDR3 is TGTGCCAGCAGTTTTTCGCAGGGGATAGATGGCTACACCTTC.

This rearrangement joins TRBV4-2 to TRBJ1-1, with no clear D. Germline CDR1 and CDR2: LGHNA and YNFKEQ. V lost 2 bases, J lost 1 base, and 5 bases lay in between. The CDR3 extends over 13 amino acids. The chain's CDR3 is CASSQSGNTEAFF. CDR3 coding DNA: TGTGCCAGCAGCCAATCCGGGAACACTGAAGCTTTCTTT.

This clone was detected many times. This chain's CDR3 is CASSQDGGLAGKQYF. The CDR3, as DNA: TGTGCCAGCAGCCAAGATGGGGGACTAGCGGGGAAGCAGTACTTC. J is TRBJ2-7 and V is TRBV4-2, with TRBD2 matching 13 bases. This CDR3 contains 15 residues. Per the germline V gene, CDR1 is LGHNA and CDR2 is YNFKEQ. V was pared by 0 bases and J by 8 bases, with 4 bases of the junction left unmatched.

This chain connects TRBV19 to TRBJ2-2, with no clear D. Germline lookup yields CDR1 LNHDA and CDR2 SQIVND (reference sequence). CDR3 length: 16 residues. V was trimmed by 4 bases and J by 0 bases, leaving 12 bases between them. CDR3 amino acids: CASSNYPTPNTGELFF. The CDR3 region has the DNA TGTGCCAGTAGTAATTACCCCACACCGAACACCGGGGAGCTGTTTTTT.

This clone was detected many times. This rearrangement joins TRBV2 to TRBJ1-2, with TRBD1 matching over 9 bases. Losses at the gene ends were 6 bases for V and 2 bases for J; bases not matched to a gene: 4. CDR1 SNHLY and CDR2 FYNNEI come from the germline V gene. The CDR3 spans 14 residues. For the CDR3, the DNA is TGTGCCAGCAGCCCCGGGACAGGGAACTATGGCTACACCTTC. Translated, it gives CASSPGTGNYGYTF. Based on the CDR3 plus reference TRBV2 and TRBJ1-2, the full variable domain is EPEVTQTPSHQVTQMGQEVILRCVPISNHLYFYWYRQILGQKVEFLVSFYNNEISEKSEIFDDQFSVERPDGSNFTLKIRSTKLEDSAMYFCASSPGTGNYGYTFGSGTRLTVV.

This clone was counted only a few times. V is TRBV15 and J is TRBJ2-5, with D maybe TRBD2 (5 bases). This CDR3 contains 17 residues. Germline CDR1 reads LNHNV; CDR2 reads YYDKDF (reference sequence). Trimming shortened V by 3 bases and J by 0 bases, and 17 bases separated the two germline ends. The CDR3 spells CATSSSGGGWYQETQYF. DNA of the CDR3: TGTGCCACCAGCAGCTCGGGCGGCGGGTGGTACCAAGAGACCCAGTACTTC.

J is TRBJ1-5 and V is TRBV7-3; D perhaps matches TRBD1 (5 bases). This CDR3 comprises 16 residues. Trimming removed 8 bases from V and 5 bases from J, with 22 bases in between. CDR1 SGHTA and CDR2 FQGTGA come from the germline V gene. The CDR3 here is CASLKNGRVLYQPQHF. CDR3 DNA sequence: TGTGCCAGCTTAAAAAATGGCAGGGTATTATATCAGCCCCAGCATTTT. Together with reference TRBV7-3 and TRBJ1-5, the CDR3 gives the full variable domain: GAGVSQTPSNKVTEKGKYVELRCDPISGHTALYWYRQSLGQGPEFLIYFQGTGAADDSGLPNDRFFAVRPEGSVSTLKIQRTERGDSAVYLCASLKNGRVLYQPQHFGDGTRLSIL.

The chain is built from TRBV27 and TRBJ1-2; TRBD1 might be the D (6 bases). The germline CDR1 and CDR2 sequences are MNHEY and SMNVEV (reference sequence). Trimming took off 5 bases at V and 10 bases at J, with 17 bases between the two ends. There are 13 residues in the CDR3. The CDR3 reads CASSLGQGFFYTF. The CDR3 coding sequence is TGTGCCAGCAGTCTTGGGCAGGGGTTCTTCTACACCTTC.

This clone showed up many times. This rearrangement joins TRBV10-3 to TRBJ1-1; weak D call: TRBD1 (6 bases). The V gene lost 4 bases and the J gene lost 5 bases, with 14 bases spanning the gap. CDR1 is ENHRY and CDR2 is SYGVKD in the germline V gene. The CDR3 runs to 14 residues. CDR3 coding DNA: TGTGCCATCAGTGGATCGGGGGGCGCGACTGAAGCTTTCTTT. It is translated as CAISGSGGATEAFF.

The table lists this clone with many counts. The chain couples TRBV7-9 to TRBJ2-7; maybe TRBD1 (6 bases). V lost 7 bases to trimming and J lost 4 bases, with 8 bases between them. The CDR3 runs 11 residues. Germline CDR1 reads SEHNR; CDR2 reads FQNEAQ (reference sequence). CDR3 protein: CASTRGYEQYF. DNA of the CDR3: TGTGCCAGCACTAGGGGGTACGAGCAGTACTTC.

In this sample, this clone turned up a few times. The CDR3 DNA reads as TGCGCCAGCAGCTTGGTAACAGGTCCGAACACCGGGGAGCTGTTTTTT. Its protein is CASSLVTGPNTGELFF. The chain links TRBV5-1 to TRBJ2-2; possibly TRBD1 for D (5 bases). The V end lost 0 bases, the J end lost 0 bases, and 9 bases lay between the germline ends. CDR3 length: 16 amino acids. Germline V lookup: CDR1 SGHRS, CDR2 YFSETQ.

The sample holds many counts of this clone. V and J are TRBV5-1 and TRBJ2-1; D is unclear. Germline CDR1 is SGHRS and CDR2 is YFSETQ. The CDR3 contains 14 residues. The V end lost 0 bases, the J end lost 4 bases, and 8 bases lay between the germline ends. For the CDR3, the DNA is TGCGCCAGCAGCTTGGTCCCCCAGTACAATGAGCAGTTCTTC. Encoded protein: CASSLVPQYNEQFF.

This clone was counted ten times or more. This chain uses TRBV9 with TRBJ2-7, with TRBD1 matching 7 bases. Germline V gives CDR1 SGDLS, CDR2 YYNGEE. The CDR3 totals 16 residues. Losses at the gene ends were 3 bases for V and 3 bases for J; bases not matched to a gene: 12. The CDR3 here is CASSGTRQGTGYEQYF. The CDR3 nucleotides read TGTGCCAGCAGCGGAACCCGACAGGGAACGGGCTACGAGCAGTACTTC.

This clone appeared many times. The V call is TRBV5-1, the J call TRBJ1-1; D might be TRBD1 (6 bases). This CDR3 is built from 13 residues. V lost 4 bases to trimming and J lost 5 bases, with 12 bases between them. CDR1 is SGHRS, CDR2 YFSETQ, per germline. In DNA form, the CDR3 reads TGCGCCAGCAGCGTGAACAGGGTTACTGAAGCTTTCTTT. This translates into CASSVNRVTEAFF.

The chain carries TRBV6-1 and TRBJ2-3; tentatively, D is TRBD2 (5 bases). The germline gives CDR1 MNHNS, CDR2 SASEGT. Trimming took off 1 base at V and 8 bases at J, with 22 bases between the two ends. The CDR3 runs to 17 residues. CDR3 DNA: TGTGCCAGCAGTGAAGTGGTACCTAGCAGCCGCGGTGGTACGCAGTATTTT. Translated, it gives CASSEVVPSSRGGTQYF.